One sample yielded the 15 T cell receptor beta chains listed below, sequenced in a study of tumor-infiltrating lymphocytes in primary liver carcinoma. Bulk tissue was left unsorted, and RNA and DNA were co-extracted from 20-30 mg of it. With 400 to 550 ng total RNA as template and a constant-region primer, TCR beta cDNA was made. Library construction for TCR beta comprised three nested multiplex PCR rounds performed with slightly modified ARM-PCR. TRBV1-TRBV30 forward primers and a C-beta reverse primer were used in the first two PCR rounds, which each ran for 9 to 10 cycles. MiXCR, applied by TCRdb to the multiplex PCR reads, yields one record per CDR3 protein. Among roughly 24,000 distinct CDR3 sequences listed, approximately 77% were seen once. Sequenced: liver tumor tissue from sampling region 5. Sample subset: tumor region T5, tumor centre. These receptors were obtained from a woman aged 25 to 39 with primary liver carcinoma and hepatitis B virus infection.

Of note for this clonotype: Germline is not matched at one junction end, which may reflect a read error. The chain combines TRBV7-9 with TRBJ2-2; a possible D gene is TRBD1 (6 bases). The germline V gene has CDR1 SEHNR and CDR2 FQNEAQ (reference sequence). The CDR3 totals 13 residues. As DNA, the CDR3 is TGTGCCAGCAGTAGGGGGAGCACCGAGGAGCTGTTTTTT. As protein: CASSRGSTEELFF. Full variable domain (missing parts from reference TRBV7-9 and TRBJ2-2): DTGVSQNPRHKITKRGQNVTFRCDPISEHNRLYWYRQTLGQGPEFLTYFQNEAQLEKSRLLSDRFSAERPKGSFSTLEIQRTEQGDSAMYLCASSRGSTEELFFGEGSRLTVL.

This clonotype has only one observation. Mismatch with germline at one junction end may stem from a read error. V gene TRBV10-2 combines with J gene TRBJ2-2; either TRBD1 or TRBD2 may fit D (5 bases each). From germline, CDR1 is WSHSY and CDR2 SAAADI. The CDR3 is 14 amino acids. CDR3 residues: CATGKGTNTWELFF. DNA of the CDR3: TGCGCTACCGGAAAGGGGACGAACACCTGGGAGCTGTTTTTT.

Of note for this clonotype: This may be a read error, as it is one base from a much larger clone. The CDR3 does not close with the conserved phenylalanine or tryptophan, likely indicating a read error. The gene calls are TRBV11-2 and TRBJ2-3; D is undetermined. CDR3 length equals 11 residues. From germline, CDR1 is SGHAT and CDR2 FQNNGV. V was cut by 4 bases and J by 2 bases, with 1 base left in between. The DNA for the CDR3 is TGTGCCAGCAGCTACACAGATACGCAGTATTCT. This gives the protein CASSYTDTQYS.

This chain connects TRBV4-3 to TRBJ2-3, with D unclear. With 2 bases removed from V and 6 bases from J, the gap between germline ends came to 24 bases. The CDR3 runs to 18 residues. Per germline, CDR1 LGHNA and CDR2 YSLEER. The CDR3 sequence is CASSQSVWLGDPYDTQYF. CDR3 nucleotide sequence: TGCGCCAGCAGCCAATCAGTCTGGCTGGGTGATCCCTATGATACGCAGTATTTT.

Details on this clonotype: At one end the junction does not follow the germline gene, possibly because of a read error. This chain connects TRBV4-3 to TRBJ2-7; 7 positions match TRBD2. The CDR3 length is 18 residues. Germline assignment: CDR1 LGHNA and CDR2 YSLEER. DNA of the CDR3: TGCGTCAGCAGCCAAACTGTGACGGGGGGTCACATTAACTACGAGCAGTACTTC. This codes for CVSSQTVTGGHINYEQYF.

There are many counts of this clonotype. A much bigger clone sits one base away, suggesting this may be a read error. This rearrangement joins TRBV6-1 to TRBJ1-5, with TRBD1 matching 9 bases. Per the germline V gene, CDR1 is MNHNS and CDR2 is SASEGT. V was clipped by 9 bases and J by 2 bases; unmatched bases: 5. The CDR3 sequence is 14 residues long. The CDR3 DNA reads as TGTGCCAGTAAGGACAGGGGACGCAATCAGCCCCAGCATTTT. It encodes CASKDRGRNQPQHF.

As regards this clonotype: The junction does not match germline at one end; this may be a read error. This rearrangement joins TRBV6-6 to TRBJ1-6, with D unclear. This CDR3 is built from 11 residues. Germline values: CDR1 MNHNY, CDR2 SVGAGI (reference sequence). The chain's CDR3 is CLSSPNSPLHF. The CDR3 nucleotides read TGTCTCAGCAGCCCCAATTCACCCCTCCATTTT.

In the case of this clonotype: One end of the junction fails to match germline, which may point to a read error. J is TRBJ2-3 and V is TRBV4-3; D not resolved. CDR3 length: 18 residues. Germline V gene lookup returns CDR1 LGHNA and CDR2 YSLEER. CDR3 nucleotide sequence: TGCGCCAGCAGCCAGTCGGCCTGGCTGGGTGATCCCTATGATACGAAGTATTTT. Protein product: CASSQSAWLGDPYDTKYF.

About this clonotype: The junction does not match germline at one end; this may be a read error. The genes are TRBV9 and TRBJ1-1; TRBD1 might be the D (5 bases). The CDR3 totals 13 residues. From germline, CDR1 is SGDLS and CDR2 YYNGEE. CDR3 loop: CASSTHMDTEASF. DNA of the CDR3: TGTGCCAGCAGCACGCATATGGACACTGAAGCTTCCTTT.

Regarding this clonotype: Given the absence of the conserved phenylalanine or tryptophan at the CDR3 end, a read error is likely. The V call is TRBV7-8, the J call TRBJ2-7; 9 bases are a match to TRBD1. Germline CDR1 and CDR2: SGHVS and FQNEAQ. This CDR3 comprises 13 residues. This chain's CDR3 is CASGQGRAYGQYY. The CDR3 DNA sequence: TGTGCTAGTGGACAGGGGCGCGCCTACGGGCAGTACTAC.

There are many counts of this clonotype. The rearrangement links TRBV15 to TRBJ2-2; D perhaps matches TRBD1 (6 bases). Trimming took off 3 bases at V and 6 bases at J, with 14 bases between the two ends. This CDR3 comprises 15 residues. In germline, CDR1 is LNHNV, CDR2 YYDKDF (reference sequence). The CDR3 DNA sequence: TGTGCCACCAGCAGCTCCGGGACAATGGCCGGGGAGCTGTTTTTT. Translating it yields CATSSSGTMAGELFF.

A note on this clonotype: One end of the junction is discordant with germline, which a read error may explain. The chain links TRBV11-2 to TRBJ2-2, with D maybe TRBD1 (5 bases). From germline, CDR1 is SGHAT and CDR2 FQNNGV. The CDR3 is 16 amino acids. CDR3 loop: CANSPDPQLDTWELFF. The CDR3 coding sequence is TGTGCCAACAGCCCCGATCCCCAATTGGACACCTGGGAGCTGTTTTTT.

This clonotype was counted only a few times. This chain connects TRBV4-1 to TRBJ2-3, with 11 bases aligning to TRBD2. The CDR3 loop spans 20 amino acids. Trimming removed 0 bases from V and 1 base from J; junction bases left unmatched: 12. The germline V gene has CDR1 MGHRA and CDR2 YSYEKL. The CDR3 bases are TGCGCCAGCAGCCAAGATCTGACTAGCGGGATTATCGGGCGCACAGATACGCAGTATTTT. It translates to CASSQDLTSGIIGRTDTQYF.

As regards this clonotype: Germline is not matched at one junction end, which may reflect a read error. V is TRBV11-2 and J is TRBJ2-5; the D call may be TRBD1 or TRBD2 (5 bases each). The CDR3 length is 12 residues. Germline loops: CDR1 SGHAT, CDR2 FQNNGV. CDR3 nucleotides: TGTGCCAGCAGCATAGGGTTAGGGACCGAGTACTTC. This translates into CASSIGLGTEYF. The full variable domain, completed using reference TRBV11-2 and TRBJ2-5, is EAGVAQSPRYKIIEKRQSVAFWCNPISGHATLYWYQQILGQGPKLLIQFQNNGVVDDSQLPKDRFSAERLKGVDSTLKIQPAKLEDSAVYLCASSIGLGTEYFGPGTRLLVL.

About this clonotype itself: Compared with germline, one end of the junction differs, possibly owing to a read error. This chain links TRBV4-1 with TRBJ2-1, with D uncertain. Germline V gives CDR1 MGHRA, CDR2 YSYEKL. This CDR3 spans 12 amino acids. The DNA for the CDR3 is TGCGCCAGCAACCAAGCAGGAACCGAGCAGTTATTC. It yields the protein CASNQAGTEQLF.